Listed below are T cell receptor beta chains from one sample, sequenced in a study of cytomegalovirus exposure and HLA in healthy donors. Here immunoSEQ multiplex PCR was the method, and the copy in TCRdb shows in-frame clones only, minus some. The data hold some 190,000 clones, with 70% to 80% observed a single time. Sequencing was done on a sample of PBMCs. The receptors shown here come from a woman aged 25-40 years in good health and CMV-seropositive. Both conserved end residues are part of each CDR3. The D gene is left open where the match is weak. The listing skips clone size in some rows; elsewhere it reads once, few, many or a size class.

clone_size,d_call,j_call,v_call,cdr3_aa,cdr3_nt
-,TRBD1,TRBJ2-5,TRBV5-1,CASSFRDRGSWETQYF,TGCGCCAGCAGCTTCCGGGACAGGGGGAGTTGGGAGACCCAGTACTTC
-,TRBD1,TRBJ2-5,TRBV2,CASRARTGGETQYF,TGTGCCAGCAGGGCCAGGACAGGGGGGGAGACCCAGTACTTC
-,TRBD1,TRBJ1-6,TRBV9,CASSAGQGHPLVSPLHF,TGTGCCAGCAGCGCAGGACAGGGGCACCCCTTAGTTTCGCCCCTCCACTTT
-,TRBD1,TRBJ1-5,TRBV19,CASSMGGQDQPQHF,TGTGCCAGTAGTATGGGGGGACAGGATCAGCCCCAGCATTTT
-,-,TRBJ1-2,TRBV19,CASSGVSGRTHYGYTF,TGTGCCAGTAGTGGGGTGTCGGGAAGGACCCACTATGGCTACACCTTC
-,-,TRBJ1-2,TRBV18,CASSPGLVEGYTF,TGTGCCAGCTCACCAGGGCTCGTTGAAGGCTACACCTTC
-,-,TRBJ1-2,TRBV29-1,CSVDRVYGYTF,TGCAGCGTTGATCGCGTCTATGGCTACACCTTC
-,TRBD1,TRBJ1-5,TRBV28,CASSPQGTGVGNQPQHF,TGTGCCAGCAGTCCCCAAGGGACAGGTGTTGGCAATCAGCCCCAGCATTTT
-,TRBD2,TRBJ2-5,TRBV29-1,CSVERIGRGQETQYF,TGCAGCGTTGAAAGGATCGGGCGGGGGCAAGAGACCCAGTACTTC
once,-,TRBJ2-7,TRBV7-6,CASSNRVSDEQYF,TGTGCCAGCAGCAACCGGGTGAGCGACGAGCAGTACTTC
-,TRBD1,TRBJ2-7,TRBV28,CASSTPGQGAGHEQYF,TGTGCCAGCAGTACACCGGGACAGGGGGCTGGCCACGAGCAGTACTTC
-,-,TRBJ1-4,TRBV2,CASSDTPENEKLFF,TGTGCCAGCAGTGACACCCCGGAGAATGAAAAACTGTTTTTT
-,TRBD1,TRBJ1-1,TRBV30,CAWTFRGAMNTEAFF,TGTGCCTGGACCTTCAGGGGGGCAATGAACACTGAAGCTTTCTTT
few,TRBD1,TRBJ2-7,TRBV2,CARDRAKELYEQYF,TGTGCCAGAGACAGGGCCAAGGAGCTCTACGAGCAGTACTTC
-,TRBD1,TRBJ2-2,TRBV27,CVSSLMLGTGGTGELFF,TGTGTCAGCAGTTTGATGTTGGGGACAGGGGGAACCGGGGAGCTGTTTTTT
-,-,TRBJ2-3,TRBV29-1,CSVREGAPTDTQYF,TGCAGCGTTCGTGAAGGGGCCCCCACAGATACGCAGTATTTT
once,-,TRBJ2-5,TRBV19,CASSRLADETQYF,TGTGCCAGTAGTAGGCTAGCAGACGAGACCCAGTACTTC
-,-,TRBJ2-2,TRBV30,CAWSVRSFEGELFF,TGTGCCTGGAGTGTGAGGAGCTTCGAGGGGGAGCTGTTTTTT
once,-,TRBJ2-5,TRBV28,CASSLRETQYF,TGTGCCAGCAGTTTGAGAGAGACCCAGTACTTC
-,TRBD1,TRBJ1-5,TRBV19,CASLRQGADNQPQHF,TGTGCCAGCCTTAGACAGGGGGCTGACAATCAGCCCCAGCATTTT
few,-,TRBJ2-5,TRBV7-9,CASSLDSQETQYF,TGTGCCAGCAGCTTAGACAGCCAAGAGACCCAGTACTTC
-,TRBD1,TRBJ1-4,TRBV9,CASSVWDSDEKLFF,TGTGCCAGCAGCGTGTGGGACAGTGACGAAAAACTGTTTTTT
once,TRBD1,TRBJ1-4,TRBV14,CAGDSPEKLFF,TGTGCCGGGGACAGCCCCGAAAAACTGTTTTTT
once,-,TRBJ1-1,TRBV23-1,CASSQPPAMNTEAFF,TGCGCCAGCAGTCAGCCTCCCGCTATGAACACTGAAGCTTTCTTT
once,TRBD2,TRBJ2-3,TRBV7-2,CASSSLAGGPSDTQYF,TGTGCCAGCAGCTCCTTAGCGGGAGGGCCTTCAGATACGCAGTATTTT
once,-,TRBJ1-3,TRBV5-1,CASSLSRNSGNTIYF,TGCGCCAGCAGCTTGAGCAGGAACTCTGGAAACACCATATATTTT
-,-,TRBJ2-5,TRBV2,CASSEARGRKETQYF,TGTGCCAGCAGTGAAGCGCGGGGTAGAAAAGAGACCCAGTACTTC
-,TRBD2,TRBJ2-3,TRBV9,CASSTRTSGFRTDTQYF,TGTGCCAGCAGCACCCGGACTAGCGGATTCCGCACAGATACGCAGTATTTT
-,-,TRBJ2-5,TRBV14,CASSQLEVWQAQETQYF,TGTGCCAGCAGCCAGCTGGAAGTGTGGCAGGCCCAAGAGACCCAGTACTTC
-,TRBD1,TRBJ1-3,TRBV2,CASSTGGTGNTIYF,TGTGCCAGCAGTACAGGGGGAACTGGAAACACCATATATTTT
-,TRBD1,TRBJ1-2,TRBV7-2,CASRIAPGTGGGYGYTF,TGTGCCAGCAGGATAGCGCCGGGGACAGGGGGAGGGTATGGCTACACCTTC
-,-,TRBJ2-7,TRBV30,CAWSENRDYEQYF,TGTGCCTGGAGTGAGAACCGGGACTACGAGCAGTACTTC
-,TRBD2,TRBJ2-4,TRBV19,CASRVSGGQKNIQYF,TGTGCCAGTAGAGTTAGCGGGGGGCAGAAAAACATTCAGTACTTC
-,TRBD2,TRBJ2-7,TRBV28,CASSSTGLAMGYEQYF,TGTGCCAGCAGTTCTACCGGACTAGCTATGGGGTACGAGCAGTACTTC
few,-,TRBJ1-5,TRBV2,CASSEEPGSQPQHF,TGTGCCAGCAGTGAAGAACCGGGTTCCCAGCCCCAGCATTTT
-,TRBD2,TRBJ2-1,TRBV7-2,CASSLGGGSGGRNEQFF,TGTGCCAGCAGCTTAGGAGGAGGTAGCGGGGGGAGGAATGAGCAGTTCTTC
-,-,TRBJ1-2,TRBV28,CASRVGERSYGYTF,TGTGCCAGCAGGGTAGGCGAAAGGAGCTATGGCTACACCTTC
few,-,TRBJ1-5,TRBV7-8,CASSQAGWGWDSNQPQHF,TGTGCCAGCAGCCAAGCAGGGTGGGGTTGGGATAGCAATCAGCCCCAGCATTTT
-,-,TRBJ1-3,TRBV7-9,CASSLENRVRNTIYF,TGTGCCAGCAGCTTAGAAAACAGGGTTAGAAACACCATATATTTT
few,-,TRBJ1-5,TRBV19,CASSGRDFGGAQHF,TGTGCCAGTAGTGGGCGGGACTTTGGTGGGGCCCAGCATTTT
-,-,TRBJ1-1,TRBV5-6,CASSSLVHTEAFF,TGTGCCAGCAGCTCTCTTGTTCACACTGAAGCTTTCTTT
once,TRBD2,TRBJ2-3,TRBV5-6,CASSWQTSGSTDTQYF,TGTGCCAGCAGCTGGCAGACTAGCGGTTCCACAGATACGCAGTATTTT
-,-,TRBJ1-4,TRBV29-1,CSVTRAPGNEKLFF,TGCAGCGTTACCAGGGCCCCGGGCAATGAAAAACTGTTTTTT